The 30 T cell receptor beta chains reported below all come from one sample, sequenced in a study of T-cell reconstitution after alpha-beta-depleted transplantation in children. Researchers prepared the TCRbeta library using unique molecular identifiers, the study reports. In TCRdb, the PCR reads were re-called with MiXCR into one record per CDR3 protein. This table holds under 300,000 distinct CDR3 sequences, around 8.9% found once. The sample was PBMCs from the stem cell graft donor, taken from the stem cell graft. These receptor sequences come from a human donor who donated a stem cell graft to a child with SCID.

This clonotype was seen ten or more times. The rearrangement joins TRBV12-3 or TRBV12-4 to TRBJ1-5; 8 nucleotides align to TRBD1. With V trimmed by 3 bases and J by 6 bases, 13 bases remained unmatched. This CDR3 has 17 amino acids. CDR3 in amino acids: CASSFSGGAFRGQPQHF. The CDR3 DNA sequence: TGTGCCAGCAGTTTTTCAGGGGGCGCCTTTAGGGGTCAGCCCCAGCATTTT.

This rearrangement joins TRBV4-2 to TRBJ2-2, with a tentative D call TRBD2 (6 bases). CDR1 LGHNA and CDR2 YNFKEQ come from the germline V gene. V was pared by 4 bases and J by 6 bases, with 9 bases between. CDR3 length: 13 amino acids. CDR3: CASSPGDPGELFF. The CDR3 DNA reads as TGTGCCAGCAGCCCGGGGGACCCCGGGGAGCTGTTTTTT.

The V gene is TRBV11-2, the J gene TRBJ1-4; D unresolved. CDR3 size: 12 residues. V was shortened by 4 bases and J by 4 bases, with 4 bases between the two germline ends. Germline V lookup: CDR1 SGHAT, CDR2 FQNNGV. The DNA of the CDR3 is TGTGCCAGCAGCTATGGTAATGAAAAACTGTTTTTT. It specifies CASSYGNEKLFF.

This clonotype was counted many times. J is TRBJ1-5 and V is TRBV5-1, with D possibly being TRBD1 (6 bases). The CDR3 extends over 11 amino acids. Germline CDR1 SGHRS, CDR2 YFSETQ. DNA for the CDR3: TGCGCGACAGGCCTCAATCAGCCCCAGCATTTT. As protein: CATGLNQPQHF. The variable domain in full, completed from reference TRBV5-1 and TRBJ1-5, reads KAGVTQTPRYLIKTRGQQVTLSCSPISGHRSVSWYQQTPGQGLQFLFEYFSETQRNKGNFPGRFSGRQFSNSRSEMNVSTLELGDSALYLCATGLNQPQHFGDGTRLSIL.

This clonotype was detected ten times or more. The CDR3 DNA reads as TGCAGTGCCGGAGGACTGCAAACCTCACCCCTCCACTTT. It encodes CSAGGLQTSPLHF. This sequence joins TRBV20-1 and TRBJ1-6; D unresolved. The CDR3 totals 13 residues. V lost 6 bases and J lost 10, with 16 bases in between. Germline V lookup: CDR1 DFQATT, CDR2 SNEGSKA (reference sequence).

This clonotype was observed at least ten times. This chain joins TRBV20-1 and TRBJ1-4, with 10 bases aligning to TRBD1. CDR3 length equals 16 residues. V lost 6 bases and J lost 10; bases outside the gene matches: 17. The V gene's germline CDR1 is DFQATT and CDR2 SNEGSKA (reference sequence). CDR3 sequence (DNA): TGCAGTGCCGAGACAGGGGGCGGAGGGTTAACCCCAAAACTGTTTTTT. Translated: CSAETGGGGLTPKLFF.

This clonotype was seen repeatedly, ten times or more. V usage is TRBV27 and J usage is TRBJ1-1, with D maybe TRBD1 (6 bases). The CDR3 runs 16 residues. Germline CDR1 and CDR2: MNHEY and SMNVEV (reference sequence). V lost 6 bases, J lost 3 bases, and 20 bases lay in between. In DNA, the CDR3 is TGTGCCAGCAGCCCTCGCGGGGGCTCGGGGTACACTGAAGCTTTCTTT. Its translation is CASSPRGGSGYTEAFF.

This clonotype was detected ten times or more. The gene calls are TRBV7-9 and TRBJ2-3; D is unclear. The CDR3 contains 13 residues. Trimming pared 1 base from V and 5 bases from J, leaving 7 bases between. Germline V gives CDR1 SEHNR, CDR2 FQNEAQ (reference sequence). The CDR3 bases are TGTGCCAGCAGCTTAGGGAAGGGAGATACGCAGTATTTT. Protein: CASSLGKGDTQYF.

This clonotype has at least ten counts. This chain links TRBV18 with TRBJ1-1; no firm D call. The CDR3 length is 15 residues. Germline-derived CDR1 and CDR2 are KGHSH and LQKENI. V lost 2 bases and J 2 bases, leaving 12 bases between the germline ends. This CDR3 is CASSPNRVSNTEAFF. CDR3 DNA sequence: TGTGCCAGCTCACCAAATAGAGTATCAAACACTGAAGCTTTCTTT.

This clonotype showed up many times. J is TRBJ1-4 and V is TRBV12-3 or TRBV12-4; D is possibly TRBD1 (5 bases). The CDR3 totals 18 residues. Trimming removed 5 bases from V and 0 bases from J, with 19 bases in between. CDR3 loop: CASSIDPLTDSTNEKLFF. Written as DNA, the CDR3 is TGTGCCAGCAGTATCGACCCCTTGACAGATTCAACTAATGAAAAACTGTTTTTT.

The sample holds many counts of this clonotype. V gene TRBV12-3 or TRBV12-4 combines with J gene TRBJ2-5, with 9 bases that match TRBD1. There are 15 residues in the CDR3. Germline trimming cut 5 bases from V and 3 bases from J; bases unmatched to any gene: 7. CDR3 residues: CASSVPGQGKETQYF. In DNA form, the CDR3 reads TGTGCCAGCAGTGTTCCGGGACAGGGAAAAGAGACCCAGTACTTC.

This clonotype was counted at least ten times. The chain joins TRBV2 to TRBJ2-3; maybe TRBD2 (5 bases). Looked up from germline, CDR1 is SNHLY and CDR2 is FYNNEI. V gave up 3 bases and J gave up 1 base, with 5 bases separating them. The CDR3 runs to 13 residues. In nucleotides, the CDR3 is TGTGCCAGCAGTGACGGGGGCACAGATACGCAGTATTTT. It translates to CASSDGGTDTQYF.

This clonotype has a count of ten or more. J is TRBJ1-1 and V is TRBV7-2; 7 bases agree with TRBD1. J gave up 1 base and V 4 bases, and 6 bases lay outside the gene matches. CDR3 size: 15 residues. In germline, CDR1 is SGHTA, CDR2 FQGNSA. The CDR3 loop reads CASSWTGPWNTEAFF. The DNA of the CDR3 is TGTGCCAGCAGCTGGACAGGTCCGTGGAACACTGAAGCTTTCTTT.

The rearrangement joins TRBV7-9 to TRBJ2-1; possible D gene TRBD2, 6 bases. V gave up 5 bases and J gave up 12 bases, with 23 bases separating them. The CDR3 runs 15 residues. CDR1 SEHNR and CDR2 FQNEAQ come from the germline V gene (reference sequence). CDR3 loop: CASSTPRDAGRRQFF. In DNA form, the CDR3 reads TGTGCCAGCAGCACCCCGCGTGACGCGGGAAGGCGGCAGTTCTTC.

In this sample, this clonotype turned up many times. The rearrangement uses TRBV7-6 and TRBJ1-1; 7 bases are shared with TRBD1. The CDR3 sequence is 15 residues long. The trim removed 0 bases at V and 4 bases at J, leaving 5 bases unmatched. Germline V gene lookup returns CDR1 SGHVS and CDR2 FNYEAQ. The CDR3 loop is CASSLAVAGGTEAFF. CDR3 nucleotide sequence: TGTGCCAGCAGCTTAGCAGTGGCAGGGGGCACTGAAGCTTTCTTT.

This clonotype was picked up many times. The J gene is TRBJ1-2, the V gene TRBV20-1; TRBD1 agrees at 7 bases. The CDR3 has 16 residues. Germline V gene sequence: CDR1 DFQATT, CDR2 SNEGSKA (reference sequence). The J segment lost 8 bases and the V segment lost 0 bases, leaving 15 bases of the junction unmatched. The CDR3 protein is CSARDAGQTYSEGYTF. The CDR3 region has the DNA TGCAGTGCTAGAGACGCGGGACAGACCTATTCGGAAGGCTACACCTTC.

With respect to this clonotype: This may be a read error, as it is one base from a much larger clone. The chain carries TRBV9 and TRBJ2-1; TRBD2 aligns across 7 bases. The germline V gene encodes CDR1 SGDLS and CDR2 YYNGEE. The CDR3 has 14 amino acids. CDR3 DNA: TGTACCAGCCGTGGGGGGGGAAACTACAATGAGCAGTTCTTC. Residues: CTSRGGGNYNEQFF.

This chain joins TRBV12-5 and TRBJ1-5; 8 bases are shared with TRBD1. With V trimmed by 1 base and J by 4 bases, 9 bases remained unmatched. The length of the CDR3 is 17 residues. Germline-derived CDR1 and CDR2 are LGHNT and FRNRAP. The CDR3, as DNA: TGTGCTAGTGGTTTGGAGTTGGGCCAGGGGGCGAATCAGCCCCAGCATTTT. It yields the protein CASGLELGQGANQPQHF.

There are many counts of this clonotype. The CDR3, as DNA: TGCGCCAGCAGCCCCGACAGACAGCAGTTCTTC. Translating gives CASSPDRQQFF. This chain uses TRBV5-1 with TRBJ2-1; tentatively, D is TRBD1 (5 bases). The CDR3 covers 11 residues. Germline CDR1 is SGHRS and CDR2 is YFSETQ. The germline V and J ends were trimmed by 4 bases and 11 bases, with 10 bases remaining between them.

This clonotype was found many times. V is TRBV6-2 or TRBV6-3 and J is TRBJ2-2; D gene ambiguous. Trimming left V 10 bases short and J 5 bases short, with 14 bases between. This CDR3 is built from 13 residues. Germline lookup yields CDR1 MNHEY and CDR2 SVGEGT. The DNA for the CDR3 is TGTGCCACCCGCCTCCTGGGGACCGGGGAGCTGTTTTTT. Protein: CATRLLGTGELFF.

Worth noting for this clonotype: In this CDR3 the conserved last residue, phenylalanine or tryptophan, is missing, so a read error is likely. The chain recombines TRBV7-2 with TRBJ2-3; 11 bases match TRBD2. The germline V gene encodes CDR1 SGHTA and CDR2 FQGNSA. The CDR3 runs to 15 residues. The V segment lost 4 bases and the J segment 5 bases; nucleotides outside the gene matches: 5. CDR3 residues: CASSYSGGAGDTQYL. The CDR3 DNA reads TGTGCCAGCAGCTATAGCGGGGGGGCCGGAGATACGCAGTATCTT.

This clonotype was observed many times. The chain recombines TRBV5-1 with TRBJ2-7; a possible D gene is TRBD1 (5 bases). This CDR3 is 14 amino acids long. Germline CDR1 and CDR2: SGHRS and YFSETQ. Trimming removed 4 bases at V and 1 base at J, with 12 bases between. CDR3 residues: CASSDPQGSYEQYF. For the CDR3, the DNA is TGCGCCAGCAGCGATCCTCAGGGTTCCTACGAGCAGTACTTC.

The J gene is TRBJ2-5, the V gene TRBV18, with TRBD1 as a possible D gene (6 bases). CDR3 length: 14 amino acids. Germline-derived CDR1 and CDR2 are KGHSH and LQKENI. Trimming took off 6 bases at V and 5 bases at J, with 16 bases between the two ends. The CDR3, as DNA: TGTGCCAGCTCCCCTTACAGGGCTCCGGAGACCCAGTACTTC. Its protein is CASSPYRAPETQYF.

The chain is built from TRBV6-1 and TRBJ2-5, with TRBD2 matching 7 bases. Germline V gene data show CDR1 as MNHNS and CDR2 as SASEGT. The CDR3 covers 15 residues. The ends lost 10 bases at V and 4 bases at J; junction bases unmatched: 15. As DNA, the CDR3 is TGTGCCACCAGACCTTATCGCGGGGAGGGAGAGACCCAGTACTTC. Its protein product is CATRPYRGEGETQYF.

This clonotype was counted at least ten times. J is TRBJ2-1 and V is TRBV7-8, with a weak D call TRBD2 (6 bases). The V gene lost 7 bases and the J gene lost 6 bases, with 16 bases spanning the gap. The CDR3 contains 14 residues. From germline, CDR1 is SGHVS and CDR2 FQNEAQ. For the CDR3, the DNA is TGTGCCAGCAACTACCGGGACTTCGCCAATGAGCAGTTCTTC. Its translation is CASNYRDFANEQFF.

This clonotype has a count of ten or more. The J gene is TRBJ1-3, the V gene TRBV7-6; D gene unclear. Trimming took off 0 bases at V and 1 base at J, with 16 bases between the two ends. The CDR3 is 18 amino acids. Germline V gene sequence: CDR1 SGHVS, CDR2 FNYEAQ. The CDR3 loop reads CASSLASFGGQSGNTIYF. The CDR3 bases are TGTGCCAGCAGCTTAGCTTCGTTTGGCGGGCAGTCTGGAAACACCATATATTTT.

This clonotype was counted ten times or more. The chain recombines TRBV5-1 with TRBJ1-5; unclear D gene. CDR1 and CDR2 (germline): SGHRS, YFSETQ. The length of the CDR3 is 15 residues. Trimming removed 3 bases at V and 3 bases at J, with 13 bases between. CDR3: CASSYLPGDNQPQHF. In DNA, the CDR3 is TGCGCCAGCAGCTATCTTCCAGGCGACAATCAGCCCCAGCATTTT.

This clonotype was observed many times. This sequence joins TRBV20-1 and TRBJ2-6, with D hard to call. The CDR3 sequence is 16 residues long. With 0 bases removed from V and 0 bases from J, the gap between germline ends came to 9 bases. Germline loops: CDR1 DFQATT, CDR2 SNEGSKA (reference sequence). The CDR3 coding sequence is TGCAGTGCTAGAGATAGGGATGTCTCTGGGGCCAACGTCCTGACTTTC. Protein product: CSARDRDVSGANVLTF.

This clonotype has just a few counts. The V and J genes are TRBV20-1 and TRBJ1-2; D uncertain. V lost 0 bases to trimming and J lost 4 bases, with 15 bases between them. Germline assignment: CDR1 DFQATT and CDR2 SNEGSKA (reference sequence). The CDR3 runs to 15 residues. Here the CDR3 DNA reads TGCAGTGCTAGAGATAATCCCGTTACCCGCTATGGCTACACCTTC. This sequence encodes CSARDNPVTRYGYTF.

This clonotype was seen repeatedly, ten times or more. V gene TRBV5-1 combines with J gene TRBJ1-6, with a weak D call TRBD1 (5 bases). The CDR3 contains 17 residues. V lost 0 bases, J lost 0 bases, and 10 bases lay in between. CDR1 is SGHRS and CDR2 is YFSETQ in the germline V gene. CDR3 DNA: TGCGCCAGCAGCTTGGAGTGGGGGAGCTCCTATAATTCACCCCTCCACTTT. Residues: CASSLEWGSSYNSPLHF.